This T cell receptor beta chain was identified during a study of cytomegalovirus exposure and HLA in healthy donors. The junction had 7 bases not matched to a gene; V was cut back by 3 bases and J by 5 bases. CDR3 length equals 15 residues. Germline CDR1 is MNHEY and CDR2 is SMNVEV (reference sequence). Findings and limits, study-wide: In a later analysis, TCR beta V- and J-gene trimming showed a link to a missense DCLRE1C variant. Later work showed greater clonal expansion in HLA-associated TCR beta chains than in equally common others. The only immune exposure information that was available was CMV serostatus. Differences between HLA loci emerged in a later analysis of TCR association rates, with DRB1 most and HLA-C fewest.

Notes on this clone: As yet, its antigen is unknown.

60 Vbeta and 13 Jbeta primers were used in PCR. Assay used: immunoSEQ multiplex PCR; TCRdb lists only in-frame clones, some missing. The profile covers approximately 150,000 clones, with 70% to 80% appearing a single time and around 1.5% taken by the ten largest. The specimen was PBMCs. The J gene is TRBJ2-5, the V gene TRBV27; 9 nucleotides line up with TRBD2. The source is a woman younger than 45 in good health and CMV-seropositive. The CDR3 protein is CASSFIAGDRETQYF. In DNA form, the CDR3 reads TGTGCCAGCAGTTTCATAGCGGGAGATCGGGAGACCCAGTACTTC.